Each of the 21 T cell receptor beta chains below was sequenced from the same sample in a study of blood T cell repertoires in COVID-19. This table comes from immunoSEQ multiplex PCR, and its TCRdb copy is limited to in-frame clones, with some not included. This table holds a few hundred thousand clones, approximately 83% found once. Source material: peripheral blood. The receptors here all came from a woman aged 25 to 45 who had recovered from COVID-19.

To note about this clone: Other DNA sequences within the sample encode an identical CDR3. The chain combines TRBV5-4 with TRBJ2-3; 13 nucleotides align to TRBD2. Looked up from germline, CDR1 is SGHNT and CDR2 is YYREEE (reference sequence). The CDR3 has 17 amino acids. The trim removed 2 bases at V and 2 bases at J, leaving 5 bases unmatched. The CDR3 here is CASSLRLAGGPTDTQYF. Here the CDR3 DNA reads TGTGCCAGCAGCTTAAGACTAGCGGGAGGTCCCACAGATACGCAGTATTTT.

V and J are TRBV27 and TRBJ2-7; TRBD2 matches 9 bases. The germline CDR1 and CDR2 sequences are MNHEY and SMNVEV (reference sequence). With 4 bases clipped from V and 0 bases from J, the junction kept 4 bases outside the gene matches. There are 15 residues in the CDR3. The CDR3 DNA is TGTGCCAGCAGTTCATTGGGACTAGCCTCCTACGAGCAGTACTTC. Translation gives CASSSLGLASYEQYF.

The chain couples TRBV27 to TRBJ2-1; 11 bases are shared with TRBD1. The CDR3 sequence is 14 residues long. Per germline, CDR1 MNHEY and CDR2 SMNVEV (reference sequence). V gave up 3 bases and J gave up 7 bases; unmatched junction bases: 2. Here the CDR3 DNA reads TGTGCCAGCAGTTTGGACAGGGGGCGGAATGAGCAGTTCTTC. As protein: CASSLDRGRNEQFF.

The V gene is TRBV7-3, the J gene TRBJ2-1, with 8 bases that match TRBD1. V lost 8 bases to trimming and J lost 5 bases; unmatched junction nucleotides: 8. Per germline, CDR1 SGHTA and CDR2 FQGTGA. This CDR3 is 14 amino acids long. The CDR3 sequence is CASGSRGLNNEQFF. DNA for the CDR3: TGTGCCAGCGGTAGCAGGGGGCTAAACAATGAGCAGTTCTTC.

V usage is TRBV7-6 and J usage is TRBJ2-7; 7 positions agree with TRBD1. Germline V gene lookup returns CDR1 SGHVS and CDR2 FNYEAQ. Trimming cost V 6 bases and J 7 bases; bases outside gene matches: 9. The CDR3 spans 13 residues. CDR3 DNA sequence: TGTGCCAGCAGGGAAGGACAGGACCTTGAGCAGTACTTC. Its translation is CASREGQDLEQYF. Using reference TRBV7-6 and TRBJ2-7 for the parts outside the CDR3, the full variable domain is GAGVSQSPRYKVTKRGQDVALRCDPISGHVSLYWYRQALGQGPEFLTYFNYEAQQDKSGLPNDRFSAERPEGSISTLTIQRTEQRDSAMYRCASREGQDLEQYFGPGTRLTVT.

CDR3 bases: TGCGCCAGCAGCTTGTATACGGGGGAGGGAAAAGGCTACACCTTC. This gives the protein CASSLYTGEGKGYTF. The rearrangement uses TRBV5-1 and TRBJ1-2, with D maybe TRBD1 (5 bases). The V end lost 1 base, the J end lost 8 bases, and 18 bases lay between the germline ends. CDR3 length: 15 amino acids. Germline V gene data show CDR1 as SGHRS and CDR2 as YFSETQ.

This CDR3 is CSVATGYPSYEQYF. CDR3 DNA: TGCAGCGTCGCTACAGGGTACCCTTCCTACGAGCAGTACTTC. This chain links TRBV29-1 with TRBJ2-7; tentatively, D is TRBD1 (6 bases). This CDR3 is 14 amino acids long. V lost 6 bases and J lost 1, with 16 bases in between. Germline V gene lookup returns CDR1 SQVTM and CDR2 ANQGSEA.

The J gene is TRBJ1-4, the V gene TRBV11-2; TRBD1 matches at 7 bases. From germline, CDR1 is SGHAT and CDR2 FQNNGV. The junction had 11 bases not matched to a gene; V was cut back by 5 bases and J by 8 bases. This CDR3 spans 15 amino acids. CDR3 residues: CASSATRQGSEKLFF. The CDR3 bases are TGTGCCAGCAGCGCGACTCGACAGGGTTCAGAAAAACTGTTTTTT.

This chain links TRBV5-1 with TRBJ1-2, with D unresolved. Germline lookup yields CDR1 SGHRS and CDR2 YFSETQ. The length of the CDR3 is 13 residues. Deletions cut 4 bases from V and 1 base from J, with 8 bases between. The chain's CDR3 is CASSEGYNYGYTF. The CDR3 DNA reads as TGCGCCAGCAGCGAGGGCTATAACTATGGCTACACCTTC.

Regarding this clone: A much larger clone lies a single base off, so this may be a read error. The V gene is TRBV5-1, the J gene TRBJ1-5; D is undetermined. Germline-derived CDR1 and CDR2 are SGHRS and YFSETQ. V lost 5 bases and J 0 bases, leaving 6 bases between the germline ends. The CDR3 has 13 amino acids. The CDR3 region has the DNA TGCGCCAGCAGGAGGGATAGCAATCAGCCCCAGCATTTT. It specifies CASRRDSNQPQHF. Combining the CDR3 with reference TRBV5-1 and TRBJ1-5 gives the whole variable domain KAGVTQTPRYLIKTRGQQVTLSCSPISGHRSVSWYQQTPGQGLQFLFEYFSETQRNKGNFPGRFSGRQFSNSRSEMNVSTLELGDSALYLCASRRDSNQPQHFGDGTRLSIL.

The chain carries TRBV10-3 and TRBJ1-1, with 8 bases that match TRBD1. Trimming at V came to 0 bases and at J to 4 bases, leaving 7 bases not matched to a gene. The germline V gene has CDR1 ENHRY and CDR2 SYGVKD. The CDR3 is 16 amino acids. CDR3 loop: CAISESGQGGVTEAFF. The DNA for the CDR3 is TGTGCCATCAGTGAGTCCGGACAGGGAGGGGTCACTGAAGCTTTCTTT.

This clone was recorded once. The chain links TRBV19 to TRBJ1-5; TRBD1 is a possible D gene (5 bases). Trimming took 2 bases from V and 7 from J, leaving 12 bases between them. The V gene's germline CDR1 is LNHDA and CDR2 SQIVND (reference sequence). This CDR3 has 14 residues. CDR3 DNA: TGTGCCAGTAGTATAATTGGGGCCGGGCAGCCCCAGCATTTT. Protein product: CASSIIGAGQPQHF.

The genes are TRBV28 and TRBJ2-3, with TRBD2 identical over 9 bases. J was trimmed by 7 bases and V by 1 base; bases with no gene match: 6. Looked up from germline, CDR1 is MDHEN and CDR2 is SYDVKM. The CDR3 has 15 amino acids. The DNA for the CDR3 is TGTGCCAGCAGTTTATCCGCGGGAGGGGCATATACGCAGTATTTT. This gives the protein CASSLSAGGAYTQYF.

The V gene is TRBV5-1, the J gene TRBJ2-4; D uncertain. The ends were cut back, 0 bases at V and 6 bases at J, with 10 bases in the middle. Per germline, CDR1 SGHRS and CDR2 YFSETQ. The CDR3 is 14 residues long. CDR3 residues: CASSLGGGGNIQYF. The DNA for the CDR3 is TGCGCCAGCAGCTTGGGTGGCGGCGGAAACATTCAGTACTTC. Drawing the rest from reference TRBV5-1 and TRBJ2-4, the complete variable domain is KAGVTQTPRYLIKTRGQQVTLSCSPISGHRSVSWYQQTPGQGLQFLFEYFSETQRNKGNFPGRFSGRQFSNSRSEMNVSTLELGDSALYLCASSLGGGGNIQYFGAGTRLSVL.

The J gene is TRBJ2-7, the V gene TRBV11-3; D is unclear. The CDR3 is 13 residues long. Deletions cut 2 bases from V and 7 bases from J, with 12 bases between. Germline CDR1 is SGHNT and CDR2 is YENEEA. CDR3 bases: TGTGCCAGCAGCTTAACGGGTTCGAGGGAGCAGTACTTC. Translated: CASSLTGSREQYF.

The V and J genes are TRBV28 and TRBJ2-1, with D possibly TRBD1 on 6 matching bases. CDR3 size: 14 residues. V was cut by 5 bases and J by 4 bases, with 12 bases left in between. Germline V CDR1 and CDR2: MDHEN, SYDVKM. CDR3 region: CASSPIQGYNEQFF. CDR3 DNA sequence: TGTGCCAGCAGTCCCATCCAGGGGTACAATGAGCAGTTCTTC. Full variable domain (rest looked up from reference TRBV28 and TRBJ2-1): DVKVTQSSRYLVKRTGEKVFLECVQDMDHENMFWYRQDPGLGLRLIYFSYDVKMKEKGDIPEGYSVSREKKERFSLILESASTNQTSMYLCASSPIQGYNEQFFGPGTRLTVL.

This chain links TRBV27 with TRBJ2-5; 10 nucleotides match TRBD2. In germline, CDR1 is MNHEY, CDR2 SMNVEV (reference sequence). V was pared by 2 bases and J by 4 bases, with 7 bases of the junction left unmatched. This CDR3 is built from 16 residues. The CDR3 loop reads CASSLSGLAGVETQYF. CDR3 nucleotides: TGTGCCAGCAGTTTAAGTGGGCTAGCGGGAGTAGAGACCCAGTACTTC.

The V call is TRBV18, the J call TRBJ2-2; a weak D match, TRBD1 (5 bases). Germline values: CDR1 KGHSH, CDR2 LQKENI. Trimming cost V 0 bases and J 0 bases, with 11 bases left between them. CDR3 size: 17 residues. CDR3 amino acids: CASSPPARASNTGELFF. The CDR3 DNA reads as TGTGCCAGCTCACCACCGGCCAGGGCCTCGAACACCGGGGAGCTGTTTTTT.

V usage is TRBV2 and J usage is TRBJ2-5, with 7 bases identical to TRBD1. The germline CDR1 and CDR2 sequences are SNHLY and FYNNEI. Trimming cost V 2 bases and J 2 bases; bases outside gene matches: 5. This CDR3 is built from 15 residues. The CDR3 nucleotides read TGTGCCAGCAGTGAATACCGGGACAGTCAAGAGACCCAGTACTTC. As protein: CASSEYRDSQETQYF. The entire variable domain, with the rest obtained from reference TRBV2 and TRBJ2-5, is as follows: EPEVTQTPSHQVTQMGQEVILRCVPISNHLYFYWYRQILGQKVEFLVSFYNNEISEKSEIFDDQFSVERPDGSNFTLKIRSTKLEDSAMYFCASSEYRDSQETQYFGPGTRLLVL.

The chain joins TRBV5-1 to TRBJ2-7, with TRBD1 identical over 8 bases. The CDR3 has 19 amino acids. Germline V lookup: CDR1 SGHRS, CDR2 YFSETQ. J lost 0 bases, V lost 4 bases, and 18 bases had no gene match. CDR3 nucleotide sequence: TGCGCCAGCAGCAGCAGGTCCCCCGCAGGGGACAGGAGCTCCTACGAGCAGTACTTC. It specifies CASSSRSPAGDRSSYEQYF. Full variable domain (outside the CDR3, taken from reference TRBV5-1 and TRBJ2-7): KAGVTQTPRYLIKTRGQQVTLSCSPISGHRSVSWYQQTPGQGLQFLFEYFSETQRNKGNFPGRFSGRQFSNSRSEMNVSTLELGDSALYLCASSSRSPAGDRSSYEQYFGPGTRLTVT.

V is TRBV18 and J is TRBJ2-3; 8 bases are shared with TRBD1. V was pared by 2 bases and J by 4 bases, with 11 bases of the junction left unmatched. There are 17 residues in the CDR3. CDR1 and CDR2 (germline): KGHSH, LQKENI. The CDR3 DNA reads as TGTGCCAGCTCACCATACGTAGTGACAGGGGTAGCAGATACGCAGTATTTT. Residues: CASSPYVVTGVADTQYF.